These T cell receptor beta chains were read from a single sample in a study of post-analysis software for immune sequencing data. TCRdb re-analysed the PCR reads in MiXCR, keeping a single row per CDR3 protein. Of fewer than 850,000 distinct CDR3 sequences in the sample, 46% were seen once. The specimen was blood. Receptor source: a girl aged 10 to 17 with multiple sclerosis. The CDR3 runs from the conserved cysteine through the conserved F or W.

v_call: TRBV28; j_call: TRBJ2-7; cdr3_aa: CASTDPGPRYEQYF
v_call: TRBV27; j_call: NA; cdr3_aa: CASSFLAGGPPYEQYF
v_call: TRBV6-5; j_call: TRBJ2-3; cdr3_aa: CAIGPTTDTQYF
v_call: TRBV5-1; j_call: TRBJ2-7; cdr3_aa: CASSVSGRLSYEQYF
v_call: TRBV5-1; j_call: TRBJ2-5; cdr3_aa: CASSPRDSARDFYEQYF
v_call: TRBV12-3/TRBV12-4; j_call: TRBJ2-1; cdr3_aa: CASSLAVEYNEQFF
v_call: TRBV6-5; j_call: TRBJ1-6; cdr3_aa: CASSPGAPDSNSPLHF
v_call: TRBV29-1; j_call: TRBJ1-1; cdr3_aa: CSVVGRFGTEAFF
v_call: TRBV6-6; j_call: TRBJ1-2; cdr3_aa: CASRPSIALNYGYTF
v_call: TRBV24-1; j_call: TRBJ2-7; cdr3_aa: CATSDLGDSPEQYF
v_call: TRBV7-2; j_call: TRBJ2-1; cdr3_aa: CASSSPAVAGPNEQFF
v_call: TRBV20-1; j_call: TRBJ1-6; cdr3_aa: CSATSGPLAGSPLHF
v_call: TRBV12-3/TRBV12-4; j_call: TRBJ1-2; cdr3_aa: CASSPGNPGIRGYTF
v_call: TRBV5-1; j_call: TRBJ1-2; cdr3_aa: CASSLVAGGDGYTF
v_call: TRBV7-9; j_call: TRBJ2-6; cdr3_aa: CASSESGAYSGANVLTF
v_call: TRBV7-3; j_call: TRBJ2-3; cdr3_aa: CASSADRDMAQYF
v_call: TRBV29-1; j_call: TRBJ2-5; cdr3_aa: CSVDRGGETQYF
v_call: TRBV5-1; j_call: TRBJ1-2; cdr3_aa: CASSLGASNYGYTF
v_call: TRBV12-3/TRBV12-4; j_call: TRBJ2-1; cdr3_aa: CASSATSGPAFYNEQFF
v_call: TRBV20-1; j_call: TRBJ1-2; cdr3_aa: CSASDSPYGYTF
v_call: TRBV12-3/TRBV12-4; j_call: TRBJ1-2; cdr3_aa: CASSSGGGGYGYTF
v_call: TRBV24-1; j_call: TRBJ2-7; cdr3_aa: CATSDSKEEDEQYF
v_call: TRBV5-1; j_call: TRBJ1-1; cdr3_aa: CASSLGGGLPSGEAFF
v_call: TRBV3-1; j_call: TRBJ2-7; cdr3_aa: CASSPPGQGPYEQYF
v_call: TRBV20-1; j_call: TRBJ1-2; cdr3_aa: CSASGDGNYGYTF
v_call: TRBV6-6; j_call: TRBJ2-7; cdr3_aa: CASSFKREFREQYF
v_call: TRBV10-3; j_call: TRBJ2-1; cdr3_aa: CAISGMSNEQFF
v_call: TRBV12-5; j_call: TRBJ2-5; cdr3_aa: CASGLGRVSQETQYF
v_call: TRBV7-3; j_call: TRBJ2-1; cdr3_aa: CASSDPTSGIAYGDYNEQFF
v_call: TRBV20-1; j_call: TRBJ2-1; cdr3_aa: CSARGKADNEQFF
v_call: TRBV12-3/TRBV12-4; j_call: TRBJ2-7; cdr3_aa: CASSRDSPHEQYF
v_call: TRBV6-2/TRBV6-3; j_call: TRBJ2-7; cdr3_aa: CASTRDRLDEQYF
v_call: TRBV29-1; j_call: TRBJ2-7; cdr3_aa: CSVEVEPSANYEQYF
v_call: TRBV7-2; j_call: TRBJ2-3; cdr3_aa: CASGRAPTDTQYF
v_call: TRBV20-1; j_call: TRBJ1-5; cdr3_aa: CSATFATGNQPQHF
v_call: TRBV5-5; j_call: TRBJ2-3; cdr3_aa: CASSLAWVAGDTQYF
v_call: TRBV5-6; j_call: TRBJ2-1; cdr3_aa: CASSSPALVVEQFF
v_call: TRBV6-1; j_call: TRBJ2-4; cdr3_aa: CASSDPTGRITKNIQYF
v_call: TRBV6-5; j_call: TRBJ2-7; cdr3_aa: CASSYSWPSYEQYF
v_call: TRBV24-1; j_call: TRBJ2-4; cdr3_aa: CATHLGYTQGQAKNIQYF
v_call: TRBV9; j_call: TRBJ1-6; cdr3_aa: CASSSSPSNSPLHF